The next 9 T cell receptor beta chains were all read from a single sample in a study of regulatory T cells in long-lasting Graves disease (dated by TCRdb to about 2021). The sample's time point, from its label and the paper: newly diagnosed GD, antithyroid drugs for less than 3 months. For both TCR sequencing and RNA sequencing, RNA was extracted from PBMCs using TRIzol. Library prep was done by multiplex PCR. TCRdb shows the sequencer as Illumina HiSeq 4000. iRepertoire HTBI primers and Arm-PCR amplification of CDR3 regions were used to construct TCR beta libraries. Starting from the raw public reads, TCRdb applied fastp trimming at Q25, assembled clones with MiXCR and retained in-frame beta chains. All rows with the same CDR3 protein become a single entry with the most common DNA and genes. In all, the sample holds about 310,000 distinct CDR3 sequences, and over 15% of those were seen once. About 39% of the sample lies in the top ten.

The sample was peripheral blood mononuclear cells (PBMCs), taken at new diagnosis, from a patient treated with antithyroid drugs. All receptors derive from a female donor with Graves disease.

This clonotype was counted at least ten times. This chain links TRBV20-1 with TRBJ2-7; D gene unclear. With 0 bases removed from V and 6 bases from J, the gap between germline ends came to 6 bases. The CDR3 length is 11 residues. Germline lookup yields CDR1 DFQATT and CDR2 SNEGSKA (reference sequence). The CDR3 loop reads CSARDNVEQYF. In DNA, the CDR3 is TGCAGTGCTAGAGACAACGTCGAGCAGTACTTC.

This clonotype occurred a few times. V gene TRBV5-1 combines with J gene TRBJ2-3, with D hard to call. Germline lookup yields CDR1 SGHRS and CDR2 YFSETQ. The CDR3 sequence is 12 residues long. V lost 5 bases, J lost 2 bases, and 6 bases lay in between. The DNA for the CDR3 is TGCGCCAGCAGACCCACCACAGATACGCAGTATTTT. Protein sequence: CASRPTTDTQYF.

This clonotype was found many times. The V and J genes are TRBV5-1 and TRBJ2-1, with a possible D match to TRBD2 (6 bases). V was clipped by 4 bases and J by 5 bases, with 16 bases between them. The CDR3 extends over 15 amino acids. Germline V gives CDR1 SGHRS, CDR2 YFSETQ. In nucleotides, the CDR3 is TGCGCCAGCAGCCCCTCGACTAGTCCAAACAATGAGCAGTTCTTC. Residues: CASSPSTSPNNEQFF.

As regards this clonotype: It may be a read error: a sequence one base away is much more abundant. V gene TRBV28 combines with J gene TRBJ2-3, with D possibly TRBD2 on 6 matching bases. Germline CDR1 and CDR2: MDHEN and SYDVKM. The CDR3 runs to 13 residues. DNA of the CDR3: TGTGCCGCCTTGGAGGGAAGCACAGATACGCGGTATTTT. Translation: CAALEGSTDTRYF.

This clonotype was detected ten times or more. V is TRBV11-2 and J is TRBJ1-3; D is unclear. CDR3 length equals 17 residues. The ends were cut back, 2 bases at V and 0 bases at J, with 14 bases in the middle. Germline values: CDR1 SGHAT, CDR2 FQNNGV. CDR3 bases: TGTGCCAGCAGCTTACCTCGAGACCCCGTCTCTGGAAACACCATATATTTT. Its translation: CASSLPRDPVSGNTIYF.

This clonotype was counted ten times or more. The chain recombines TRBV11-2 with TRBJ1-1; weak D call: TRBD1 (5 bases). The CDR3 consists of 17 residues. Trimming took 5 bases from V and 0 from J, leaving 19 bases between them. CDR1 is SGHAT and CDR2 is FQNNGV in the germline V gene. The CDR3 region has the DNA TGTGCCAGCAGCCTCAGCCGACTAGGGACGGTGAACACTGAAGCTTTCTTT. This codes for CASSLSRLGTVNTEAFF.

Details on this clonotype: A read error may be the cause here, since a much bigger clone is one base away. V usage is TRBV12-5 and J usage is TRBJ2-1; D may correspond to TRBD1 or TRBD2 (6 bases each). V gave up 6 bases and J gave up 10 bases, with 16 bases separating them. The length of the CDR3 is 13 residues. The germline CDR1 and CDR2 sequences are LGHNT and FRNRAP. CDR3 DNA: TGTGCTAGTGGCCTAGGGGGGTCCTACGAGCAGTTCTTC. This sequence encodes CASGLGGSYEQFF. The whole variable domain, remainder taken from reference TRBV12-5 and TRBJ2-1, is DARVTQTPRHKVTEMGQEVTMRCQPILGHNTVFWYRQTMMQGLELLAYFRNRAPLDDSGMPKDRFSAEMPDATLATLKIQPSEPRDSAVYFCASGLGGSYEQFFGPGTRLTVL.

This clonotype came up many times. The rearrangement joins TRBV11-3 to TRBJ2-5; D call uncertain. This CDR3 is 12 amino acids long. Germline values: CDR1 SGHNT, CDR2 YENEEA. V lost 1 base, J lost 5 bases, and 5 bases lay in between. CDR3 coding DNA: TGTGCCAGCAGCTTAGCCTCTGAGACCCAGTACTTC. The encoded protein is CASSLASETQYF. Full variable domain (missing parts from reference TRBV11-3 and TRBJ2-5): EAGVVQSPRYKIIEKKQPVAFWCNPISGHNTLYWYLQNLGQGPELLIRYENEEAVDDSQLPKDRFSAERLKGVDSTLKIQPAELGDSAVYLCASSLASETQYFGPGTRLLVL.

The sample holds many counts of this clonotype. V usage is TRBV2 and J usage is TRBJ1-1; D not resolved. V gave up 7 bases and J gave up 6 bases, with 9 bases separating them. This CDR3 is built from 11 residues. CDR1 and CDR2 (germline): SNHLY, FYNNEI. CDR3 sequence reads: CASTGYAEAFF. CDR3 in DNA: TGTGCCAGCACGGGTTACGCTGAAGCTTTCTTT.